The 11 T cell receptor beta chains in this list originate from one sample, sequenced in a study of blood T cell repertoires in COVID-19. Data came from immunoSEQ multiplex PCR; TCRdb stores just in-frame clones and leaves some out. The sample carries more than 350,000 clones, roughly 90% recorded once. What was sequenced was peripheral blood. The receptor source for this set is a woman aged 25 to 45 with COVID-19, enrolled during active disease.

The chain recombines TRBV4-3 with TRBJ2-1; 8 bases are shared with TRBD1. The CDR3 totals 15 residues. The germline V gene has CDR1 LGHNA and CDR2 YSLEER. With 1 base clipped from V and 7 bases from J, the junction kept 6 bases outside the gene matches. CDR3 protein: CASSQGGRGRNEQFF. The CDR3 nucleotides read TGCGCCAGCAGCCAAGGTGGCAGGGGGCGGAATGAGCAGTTCTTC.

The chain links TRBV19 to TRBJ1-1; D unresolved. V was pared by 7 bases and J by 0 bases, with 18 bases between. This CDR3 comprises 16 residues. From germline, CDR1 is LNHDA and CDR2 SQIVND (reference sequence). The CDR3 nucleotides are TGTGCCAGTAAAATCTCTGAGCCCCCCATGAACACTGAAGCTTTCTTT. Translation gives CASKISEPPMNTEAFF.

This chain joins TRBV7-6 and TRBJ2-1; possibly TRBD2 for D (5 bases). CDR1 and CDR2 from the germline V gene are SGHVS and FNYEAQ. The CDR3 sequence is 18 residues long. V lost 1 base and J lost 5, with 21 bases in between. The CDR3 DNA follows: TGTGCCAGCAGCTTAGTTATTCGGGAAAACGAAGGAGACAATGAGCAGTTCTTC. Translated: CASSLVIRENEGDNEQFF.

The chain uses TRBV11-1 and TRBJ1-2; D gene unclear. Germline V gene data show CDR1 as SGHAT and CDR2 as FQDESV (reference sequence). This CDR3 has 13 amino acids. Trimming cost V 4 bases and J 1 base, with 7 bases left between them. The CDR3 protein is CASSSGFNYGYTF. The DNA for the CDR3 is TGTGCCAGCAGCTCGGGGTTTAACTATGGCTACACCTTC.

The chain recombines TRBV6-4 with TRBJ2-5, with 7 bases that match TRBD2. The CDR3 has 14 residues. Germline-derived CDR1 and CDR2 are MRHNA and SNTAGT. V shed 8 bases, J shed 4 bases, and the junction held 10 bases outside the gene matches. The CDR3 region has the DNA TGTGCCAGCTTCTGGGGGGGAGGGCTAGAGACCCAGTACTTC. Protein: CASFWGGGLETQYF.

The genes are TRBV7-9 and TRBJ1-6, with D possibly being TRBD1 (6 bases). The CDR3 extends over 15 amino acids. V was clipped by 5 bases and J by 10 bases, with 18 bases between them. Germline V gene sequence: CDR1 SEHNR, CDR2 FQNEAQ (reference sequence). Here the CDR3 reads CASSLAGGTDSPLHF. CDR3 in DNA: TGTGCCAGCAGCCTCGCGGGGGGCACGGACTCACCCCTCCACTTT.

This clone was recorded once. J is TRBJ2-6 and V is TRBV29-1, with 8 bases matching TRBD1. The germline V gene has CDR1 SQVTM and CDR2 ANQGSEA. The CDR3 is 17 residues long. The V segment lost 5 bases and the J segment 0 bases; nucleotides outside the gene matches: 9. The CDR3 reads CSVLDRALLSGANVLTF. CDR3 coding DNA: TGCAGCGTTTTGGACAGGGCTCTCCTCTCTGGGGCCAACGTCCTGACTTTC.

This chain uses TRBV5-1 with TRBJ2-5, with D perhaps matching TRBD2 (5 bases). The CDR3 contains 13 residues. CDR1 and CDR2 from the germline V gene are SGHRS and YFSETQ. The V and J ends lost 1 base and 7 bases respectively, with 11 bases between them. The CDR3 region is CASSLSLAGTQYF. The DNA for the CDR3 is TGCGCCAGCAGCTTGAGTCTAGCCGGGACCCAGTACTTC.

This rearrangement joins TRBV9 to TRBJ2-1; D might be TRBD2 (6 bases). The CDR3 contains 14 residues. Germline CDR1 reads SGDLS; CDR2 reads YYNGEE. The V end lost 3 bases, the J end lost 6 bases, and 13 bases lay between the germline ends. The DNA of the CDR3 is TGTGCCAGCAGCGGACGGGACTTCAGCAATGAGCAGTTCTTC. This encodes CASSGRDFSNEQFF.

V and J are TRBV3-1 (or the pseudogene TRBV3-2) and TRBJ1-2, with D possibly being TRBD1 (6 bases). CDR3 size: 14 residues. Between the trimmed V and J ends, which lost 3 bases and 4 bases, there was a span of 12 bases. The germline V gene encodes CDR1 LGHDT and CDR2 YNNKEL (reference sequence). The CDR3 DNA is TGTGCCAGCAGCCATGGTGGACAGACCTATGGCTACACCTTC. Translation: CASSHGGQTYGYTF.

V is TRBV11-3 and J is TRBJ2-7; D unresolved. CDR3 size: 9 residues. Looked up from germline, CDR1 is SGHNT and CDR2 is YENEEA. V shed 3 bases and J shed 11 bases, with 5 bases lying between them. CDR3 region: CASSLAEYV. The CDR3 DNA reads TGTGCCAGCAGCTTGGCGGAGTACGTC.